Below, 31 T cell receptor beta chains from the same sample are listed, as sequenced in a study of CD8+ T cells in alopecia areata. cDNA serving as the sequencing template came from extracted, reverse transcribed RNA. Clones were sequenced by immunoSEQ multiplex PCR, and TCRdb holds only the in-frame ones, with some missing. The sample yields some 110,000 clones, without any singletons. Sequencing input: lesional skin. The receptors shown here come from a C3H/HeJ mouse with alopecia areata. MHC haplotype of the mouse line: H2-k.

As regards this clone: Gene names are mouse gene names. The CDR3 end falls 4 residues outside the read, so it is completed with the germline J gene. This chain uses TRBV13-3 with TRBJ1-4; perhaps TRBD1 as D (5 bases). This CDR3 is built from 14 residues. Looked up from germline, CDR1 is NNHDY and CDR2 is SYVADS. CDR3 DNA (partial): TGTGCCAGCAGTGACAGGGTCGTCGGCGAA. Its protein product is CASSDRVVGE. The full CDR3 is CASSDRVVGERLFF.

Concerning this clone itself: The gene names given are mouse names. Sequencing ends 4 residues short of the CDR3 end; the germline J gene provides the rest. V gene TRBV13-3 combines with J gene TRBJ2-5; possibly TRBD1 for D (6 bases). V lost 1 base, J lost 0 bases, and 15 bases lay in between. The CDR3 extends over 17 amino acids. In germline, CDR1 is NNHDY, CDR2 SYVADS. The sequenced part of the CDR3 DNA is TGTGCCAGCAGTGATACCCGAGCAGGGGATAACCAAGAC. Translated, it gives CASSDTRAGDNQD. The full CDR3 protein reads CASSDTRAGDNQDTQYF.

Concerning this clone: Mouse germline and gene names are used. The CDR3 goes on 4 residues after the read ends, and that part is filled in from the germline J gene. The rearrangement joins TRBV19 to TRBJ2-7, with 7 bases lining up with TRBD2. This CDR3 has 12 amino acids. Looked up from germline, CDR1 is FNHDT and CDR2 is SITEND (reference sequence). CDR3 loop: CATGGGRYEQYF. CDR3 DNA (partial): TGTGCCACTGGTGGGGGGAGATAT. The variable domain in full, completed from reference TRBV19 and TRBJ2-7, reads GGIITQTPKFLIGQEGQKLTLKCQQNFNHDTMYWYRQDSGKGLRLIYYSITENDLQKGDLSEGYDASREKKSSFSLTVTSAQKNEMAVFLCATGGGRYEQYFGPGTRLTVL.

In the case of this clone: Gene labels here are mouse ones. The read ends 4 residues shy of where the CDR3 ends; the end is completed using the germline J gene. The chain has TRBV1 and TRBJ2-3, with TRBD2 identical over 7 bases. Trimming took 0 bases from V and 0 from J; bases not matched to a gene: 6. The CDR3 runs to 17 residues. CDR1 and CDR2 (germline): NSQYPW, LRSPGD (reference sequence). The CDR3 loop is CTCSADRLGASAETLYF. CDR3 DNA, as far as it was read: TGCACCTGCAGTGCAGATAGACTGGGAGCTAGTGCAGAA.

The sample holds a few counts of this clone. The germline and genes are mouse ones. The read stops 4 residues short of the end of the CDR3; the missing end is completed from the germline J gene. The rearrangement links TRBV13-3 to TRBJ2-7, with 7 bases matching TRBD2. This CDR3 has 14 residues. Per the germline V gene, CDR1 is NNHDY and CDR2 is SYVADS. The CDR3 spells CASTPGGLVYEQYF. The sequenced CDR3 bases are TGTGCCAGCACCCCTGGGGGATTGGTTTAT.

Ten or more counts support this clone. Here the gene names and germline are mouse. The CDR3 is cut off 4 residues early in the read; its end comes from the germline J gene. This chain uses TRBV13-3 with TRBJ2-3, with TRBD1 matching 7 bases. The length of the CDR3 is 15 residues. Losses at the gene ends were 6 bases for V and 0 bases for J; bases not matched to a gene: 7. The germline V gene has CDR1 NNHDY and CDR2 SYVADS. CDR3 bases read: TGTGCCAGCAAGGGACAGCTCTCTAGTGCAGAA. Translated, it gives CASKGQLSSAE. From start to end, the CDR3 is CASKGQLSSAETLYF.

A word on this clone: Germline and genes here are mouse. Read data end 4 residues before the CDR3 end; the end is taken from the germline J gene. This chain joins TRBV13-2 and TRBJ1-2, with 7 positions matching TRBD1. Germline V gene sequence: CDR1 NNHNN, CDR2 SYGAGS (reference sequence). This CDR3 is built from 13 residues. CDR3 DNA, as far as it was read: TGTGCCAGCGGTGACCTCACAGGGGAC. This sequence encodes CASGDLTGD. The whole CDR3 sequence reads CASGDLTGDDYTF.

This clone was found a few times. Any gene name here is a mouse gene name. CDR3 DNA (partial): TGTGCCAGCAGTGAACAGTCAAACACCGGG. Protein sequence: CASSEQSNTG. The entire CDR3 protein reads CASSEQSNTGQLYF. V usage is TRBV13-1 and J usage is TRBJ2-2; D remains ambiguous. The sequenced fragment ends 4 residues before the CDR3 boundary, so the rest is inferred from the germline J gene. CDR3 length equals 14 residues. Trimming removed 2 bases from V and 0 bases from J, with 5 bases in between. Germline CDR1 is NSHNY and CDR2 is SYGAGN.

This clone came up many times. Here the gene names and germline are mouse. The read ends 4 residues early relative to the CDR3; the germline J gene fills the gap. The gene calls are TRBV13-3 and TRBJ2-7; no clear D gene. Germline CDR1 is NNHDY and CDR2 is SYVADS. This CDR3 has 11 residues. Incomplete CDR3 DNA: TGTGCCAGCAGCGTTCAATAT. Translated: CASSVQY. The entire CDR3 reads CASSVQYEQYF.

A word on this clone: The genes and germline here are from mouse. The read ends 4 residues shy of where the CDR3 ends; the end is completed using the germline J gene. The chain has TRBV13-3 and TRBJ2-7; the match to TRBD2 covers 11 bases. Germline V gives CDR1 NNHDY, CDR2 SYVADS. The length of the CDR3 is 15 residues. The sequenced part of the CDR3 DNA is TGTGCCAGCAGTGACGGCACTGGGGGGGCGGAT. Translated: CASSDGTGGAD. Given in full, the CDR3 is CASSDGTGGADEQYF.

This clone has just a few counts. Here the gene names and germline are mouse. The CDR3 end falls 4 residues outside the read, so it is completed with the germline J gene. The chain links TRBV1 to TRBJ2-4, with 9 positions matching TRBD2. Germline CDR1 and CDR2: NSQYPW and LRSPGD (reference sequence). The trim removed 0 bases at V and 3 bases at J, leaving 1 base unmatched. The CDR3 totals 15 residues. CDR3 bases read: TGCACCTGCAGTGCAGAACTGGGGGGCCAAAAC. Translating gives CTCSAELGGQN. The full CDR3 protein is CTCSAELGGQNTLYF. Based on the CDR3 plus reference TRBV1 and TRBJ2-4, the full variable domain is VTLLEQNPRWRLVPRGQAVNLRCILKNSQYPWMSWYQQDLQKQLQWLFTLRSPGDKEVKSLPGADYLATRVTDTELRLQVANMSQGRTLYCTCSAELGGQNTLYFGAGTRLSVL.

This clone was counted between two and nine times. Gene names denote mouse genes. Coverage ceases 4 residues before the CDR3 finishes, and the germline J gene fills in the end. The chain couples TRBV1 to TRBJ2-1, with 8 bases aligning to TRBD1. The junction had 8 bases not matched to a gene; V was cut back by 3 bases and J by 1 base. The CDR3 contains 17 residues. CDR1 and CDR2 from the germline V gene are NSQYPW and LRSPGD (reference sequence). The sequenced part of the CDR3 DNA is TGCACCTGCAGTGCCCCCGACAGGGGAGGGAACTATGCT. Protein product: CTCSAPDRGGNYA. The full-length CDR3 reads as CTCSAPDRGGNYAEQFF. Drawing the rest from reference TRBV1 and TRBJ2-1, the complete variable domain is VTLLEQNPRWRLVPRGQAVNLRCILKNSQYPWMSWYQQDLQKQLQWLFTLRSPGDKEVKSLPGADYLATRVTDTELRLQVANMSQGRTLYCTCSAPDRGGNYAEQFFGPGTRLTVL.

This clone appeared a few times. Gene names and germline match the mouse. The read ends 4 residues before the CDR3 terminus; that terminus is restored from the germline J gene. The chain employs TRBV13-3 and TRBJ2-1, with 9 bases fitting TRBD2. V dropped 2 bases and J dropped 6; count of bases not matched to a gene: 3. Germline lookup yields CDR1 NNHDY and CDR2 SYVADS. The CDR3 spans 14 residues. The CDR3 sequence is CASSESWGGAEQFF. CDR3 bases read: TGTGCCAGCAGTGAATCCTGGGGGGGTGCT.

In this sample, this clone turned up a few times. The protein listed by TCRdb differs at residue 13 from the translated DNA, so the DNA translation is shown. Genes and germline are mouse. The observed sequence ends 3 residues before the CDR3 terminus, with the missing tail filled in from the germline J gene. The gene calls are TRBV1 and TRBJ1-3, with D tentatively TRBD1 (6 bases). The CDR3 sequence is 16 residues long. CDR1 NSQYPW and CDR2 LRSPGD come from the germline V gene (reference sequence). V lost 2 bases to trimming and J lost 0 bases, with 11 bases between them. The CDR3 region is CTCSANQGFSGNTLYF. The CDR3 DNA, read in part, is TGCACCTGCAGTGCAAACCAGGGGTTTTCTGGAAATACG.

Ten or more counts support this clone. Germline and genes here are mouse. Read sequence stops 4 residues before the CDR3 end, and the germline J gene provides the missing end. This chain joins TRBV17 and TRBJ2-1; perhaps TRBD1 as D (5 bases). The CDR3 contains 13 residues. Germline V gene lookup returns CDR1 MNHDT and CDR2 YYDKIL. V lost 1 base, J lost 5 bases, and 6 bases lay in between. CDR3 region: CASSRGTNAEQFF. The CDR3 bases that were read are TGTGCTAGCAGTAGAGGGACAAATGCT.

This clone was seen more than once but under ten times. Gene names are mouse gene names. The sequence runs out 4 residues before the end of the CDR3; the remainder is reconstructed from the germline J gene. This chain uses TRBV13-3 with TRBJ1-4, with 7 nucleotides matching TRBD1. Germline values: CDR1 NNHDY, CDR2 SYVADS. The V and J ends lost 1 base and 4 bases, in that order; junction bases with no gene match: 4. The CDR3 contains 15 residues. This CDR3 reads CASSDSHRGNERLFF. The covered CDR3 bases are TGTGCCAGCAGTGATAGTCACAGGGGCAACGAA.

In its sample, this clone was seen a few times. An end of the junction differs from the germline gene, which may be a read error. Gene names follow the mouse nomenclature. The read ends 4 residues before the CDR3 terminus; that terminus is restored from the germline J gene. This chain links TRBV13-3 with TRBJ1-1, with TRBD1 as a possible D gene (6 bases). The CDR3 is 14 residues long. The V gene's germline CDR1 is NNHDY and CDR2 SYVADS. Partial CDR3 DNA: TGTGCTAGCAGTAACAGGGTTTTAAACACA. Protein sequence: CASSNRVLNT. The entire CDR3 protein is CASSNRVLNTEVFF.

On this clone itself: Genes and germline come from the mouse. The read stops 4 residues short of the end of the CDR3; the missing end is completed from the germline J gene. The chain uses TRBV13-1 and TRBJ1-1; 10 bases line up with TRBD1. V lost 5 bases and J lost 3; bases outside the gene matches: 1. CDR1 is NSHNY and CDR2 is SYGAGN in the germline V gene. CDR3 length equals 13 residues. CDR3 bases read: TGTGCCAGCAGAGGGACAGGGGACACA. Its protein is CASRGTGDT. The entire CDR3 protein is CASRGTGDTEVFF.

This clone was seen more than once but under ten times. Gene labels here are mouse ones. The missing CDR3 end, 4 residues past where the read stops, is filled in from the germline J gene. This chain links TRBV13-1 with TRBJ2-1, with D possibly TRBD2 on 6 matching bases. CDR3 length: 15 residues. CDR1 and CDR2 (germline): NSHNY, SYGAGN. Trimming stripped 2 bases from V and 2 bases from J, with 11 bases between. CDR3 loop: CASSDLGWDYAEQFF. The CDR3 DNA, read in part, is TGTGCCAGCAGTGACCTGGGGTGGGACTATGCT.

Of note for this clone: Genes here carry mouse names. From the germline J gene comes the end of the CDR3, since the read stops 4 residues before it. This chain joins TRBV13-3 and TRBJ2-2, with D unclear. This CDR3 has 14 amino acids. V dropped 5 bases and J dropped 2 bases, with 10 bases sitting between them. Germline CDR1 and CDR2: NNHDY and SYVADS. The CDR3 here is CASRVTSNTGQLYF. The CDR3 DNA, read in part, is TGTGCCAGCAGGGTGACAAGCAACACCGGG.

This clone appeared a few times. Mouse names are used for the genes. Read data end 4 residues before the CDR3 end; the end is taken from the germline J gene. This chain connects TRBV31 to TRBJ1-2; tentatively, D is TRBD1 (6 bases). Germline values: CDR1 GKSSPN, CDR2 SITVG. Trimming shortened V by 1 base and J by 4 bases, and 13 bases separated the two germline ends. The CDR3 extends over 14 amino acids. This CDR3 is CAWSQQGKGSDYTF. CDR3 DNA (partial): TGTGCCTGGAGTCAACAGGGTAAAGGCTCC.

A few counts support this clone. The gene names here belong to mouse. Read data end 4 residues before the CDR3 end; the end is taken from the germline J gene. V and J are TRBV13-3 and TRBJ2-3; the match to TRBD2 covers 11 bases. Germline lookup yields CDR1 NNHDY and CDR2 SYVADS. The CDR3 is 16 residues long. V trimming: 2 bases; J trimming: 3 bases; junction bases outside the gene matches: 5. Incomplete CDR3 DNA: TGTGCCAGCAGTGAAAAACTGGGGGGGCGCGCAGAA. Its translation is CASSEKLGGRAE. The full-length CDR3 reads as CASSEKLGGRAETLYF.

As to this clone: The gene symbols are mouse symbols. The read comes to an end 4 residues before the CDR3 does, leaving the germline J gene to fill in the end. The chain employs TRBV12-2 and TRBJ1-2; tentative D call: TRBD1 (5 bases). Germline V lookup: CDR1 SGHLS, CDR2 HYDKME. This CDR3 comprises 15 residues. The V end was cut by 0 bases, the J end by 0 bases, with 10 bases between. The part of the CDR3 DNA that was read is TGTGCCAGCTCTCTCCTAGCAGGGTCAAACTCC. It codes for CASSLLAGSNS. The CDR3 as a whole reads CASSLLAGSNSDYTF.

This clone has just a few counts. Mouse names are used for the genes. The read ends 4 residues early relative to the CDR3; the germline J gene fills the gap. The gene calls are TRBV13-3 and TRBJ2-2; 10 bases fit TRBD2. This CDR3 is 16 amino acids long. Germline assignment: CDR1 NNHDY and CDR2 SYVADS. Germline trimming cut 4 bases from V and 4 bases from J; bases unmatched to any gene: 7. The covered CDR3 bases are TGTGCCAGCAGTCCTGGGGGGGCGCTGGGCACCGGG. Amino acids: CASSPGGALGTG. In full, the CDR3 is CASSPGGALGTGQLYF. The complete variable domain, with remaining parts taken from reference TRBV13-3 and TRBJ2-2, reads EAAVTQSPRSKVAVTGGKVTLSCHQTNNHDYMYWYRQDTGHGLRLIHYSYVADSTEKGDIPDGYKASRPSQENFSLILELASLSQTAVYFCASSPGGALGTGQLYFGEGSKLTVL.

A remark on this clone: Gene names denote mouse genes. The CDR3 goes on 4 residues after the read ends, and that part is filled in from the germline J gene. The chain is built from TRBV1 and TRBJ2-2; TRBD1 might be the D (6 bases). The CDR3 is 15 amino acids. Deletions cut 7 bases from V and 0 bases from J, with 12 bases between. Germline V gives CDR1 NSQYPW, CDR2 LRSPGD (reference sequence). The CDR3 spells CTCTSGTTNTGQLYF. Incomplete CDR3 DNA: TGCACCTGCACCTCCGGGACAACAAACACCGGG.

This clone has only a few counts. The gene names here belong to mouse. The read terminates 4 residues before the CDR3 end, so the remaining end is supplied by the germline J gene. This rearrangement joins TRBV19 to TRBJ2-3; weak D call: TRBD2 (6 bases). The CDR3 length is 13 residues. The germline gives CDR1 FNHDT, CDR2 SITEND (reference sequence). V dropped 6 bases and J dropped 1 base, with 9 bases sitting between them. The sequenced part of the CDR3 DNA is TGTGCCAGCATTGGGGGTGGTGCAGAA. It yields the protein CASIGGGAE. The full CDR3 sequence reads CASIGGGAETLYF.

This clone was counted many times. The gene symbols are mouse symbols. The CDR3 end falls 4 residues outside the read, so it is completed with the germline J gene. The chain links TRBV1 to TRBJ2-2; 10 bases line up with TRBD1. CDR3 length equals 14 residues. The V and J ends lost 4 bases and 5 bases, in that order; junction bases with no gene match: 1. Germline V gives CDR1 NSQYPW, CDR2 LRSPGD (reference sequence). This CDR3 reads CTCSEGQGTGQLYF. CDR3 bases read: TGCACCTGCAGTGAGGGACAGGGGACCGGG.

Only a few counts were recorded for this clone. Mouse gene names and germline throughout. The read falls 4 residues short of the CDR3 end, and the missing part is taken from the germline J gene. V and J are TRBV14 and TRBJ2-5; 10 nucleotides match TRBD2. Germline V lookup: CDR1 SGHDT, CDR2 FRDEAV. Trimming at V came to 2 bases and at J to 3 bases, leaving 3 bases not matched to a gene. This CDR3 is built from 15 residues. This CDR3 reads CASSLTGGGQDTQYF. CDR3 DNA, as far as it was read: TGTGCCAGCAGTTTAACTGGGGGGGGACAAGAC.

A remark on this clone: Genes and germline come from the mouse. From the germline J gene comes the end of the CDR3, since the read stops 4 residues before it. This chain joins TRBV13-2 and TRBJ2-2; TRBD1 agrees at 8 bases. This CDR3 region has 15 residues. The germline CDR1 and CDR2 sequences are NNHNN and SYGAGS (reference sequence). Trimming cost V 3 bases and J 1 base; bases outside gene matches: 2. CDR3 DNA (partial): TGTGCCAGCGGTGGACAGGGGAAAAACACCGGG. Translation: CASGGQGKNTG. The whole CDR3 sequence is CASGGQGKNTGQLYF.

This clone was found a few times. DNA and listed protein disagree at residue 13, so the protein shown here was translated from the DNA. Genes here carry mouse names. The read terminates 3 residues before the CDR3 end, so the remaining end is supplied by the germline J gene. The gene calls are TRBV1 and TRBJ1-3; 7 positions agree with TRBD1. With V trimmed by 0 bases and J by 3 bases, 5 bases remained unmatched. CDR3 length: 16 amino acids. Germline V gene lookup returns CDR1 NSQYPW and CDR2 LRSPGD (reference sequence). The CDR3 DNA, read in part, is TGCACCTGCAGTGCAGATAAGGGGGCGCTTGGAAATACG. Translation gives CTCSADKGALGNT. The entire CDR3 is CTCSADKGALGNTLYF.

This clone was observed a few times. Gene names are mouse gene names. CDR3 DNA (partial): TGCACCTGCAGTGCACCCGACAGGGCCCTTGCT. Encoded protein: CTCSAPDRALA. The full-length CDR3 reads as CTCSAPDRALAEQFF. V gene TRBV1 combines with J gene TRBJ2-1, with 7 bases that match TRBD1. The read falls 4 residues short of the CDR3 end, and the missing part is taken from the germline J gene. In germline, CDR1 is NSQYPW, CDR2 LRSPGD (reference sequence). Trimming at V came to 2 bases and at J to 6 bases, leaving 7 bases not matched to a gene. The CDR3 has 15 residues.